The subject of this entry is one T cell receptor (beta chain). Its target is not known. This record belongs to a study of CD8 T cells in ankylosing spondylitis. The study, taken as a whole, reports: Matched ankylosing spondylitis synovial fluid reportedly showed significant enrichment of disease-linked clones. Reports of some motif variants in reactive arthritis synovial fluid and blood predate this one. Made up of about eight highly homologous variants, a TCR beta motif appeared characteristic of ankylosing spondylitis blood.

TCRdb passed the 5' RACE reads through MiXCR, listing each CDR3 protein once. This sample yields about 450,000 distinct CDR3 sequences, of which roughly 27% are seen a single time; 0.85% to 1% belongs to the top ten. Trimming stripped 2 bases from V and 3 bases from J, with 14 bases between. CDR3 length: 15 amino acids. CDR1 SGHTA and CDR2 FQGNSA come from the germline V gene. The sequence derives from a male donor with ankylosing spondylitis. Sequences were obtained from blood, either unsorted or a sorted T cell fraction (not recorded which). The V and J genes are TRBV7-2 and TRBJ2-7; no reliable D call. As DNA, the CDR3 is TGTGCCAGCAGCTTAATGTTAGCTGGTGACTACGAGCAGTACTTC. Amino acids: CASSLMLAGDYEQYF. The complete variable domain, with remaining parts taken from reference TRBV7-2 and TRBJ2-7, reads GAGVSQSPSNKVTEKGKDVELRCDPISGHTALYWYRQSLGQGLEFLIYFQGNSAPDKSGLPSDRFSAERTGGSVSTLTIQRTQQEDSAVYLCASSLMLAGDYEQYFGPGTRLTVT.